The present T cell receptor (beta chain) was sequenced within a study of blood T cell repertoires in COVID-19. TCRdb's table, derived via immunoSEQ multiplex PCR, lists solely in-frame clones and lacks some. Of roughly 400,000 clones in the sample, roughly nine tenths were seen once. Between the trimmed V and J ends, which lost 1 base and 4 bases, there was a span of 10 bases. CDR1 LNHDA and CDR2 SQIVND come from the germline V gene (reference sequence). The CDR3 is 14 amino acids. This chain links TRBV19 with TRBJ1-1, with a possible D match to TRBD1 (6 bases). Material for sequencing was PBMCs or T cells enriched from blood (not recorded which). The TCR was taken from a woman aged 40 to 50 who had been exposed to COVID-19. The CDR3 DNA sequence: TGTGCCAGTAGTATAGCAGGGGCAATCACTGAAGCTTTCTTT. Amino acids: CASSIAGAITEAFF.